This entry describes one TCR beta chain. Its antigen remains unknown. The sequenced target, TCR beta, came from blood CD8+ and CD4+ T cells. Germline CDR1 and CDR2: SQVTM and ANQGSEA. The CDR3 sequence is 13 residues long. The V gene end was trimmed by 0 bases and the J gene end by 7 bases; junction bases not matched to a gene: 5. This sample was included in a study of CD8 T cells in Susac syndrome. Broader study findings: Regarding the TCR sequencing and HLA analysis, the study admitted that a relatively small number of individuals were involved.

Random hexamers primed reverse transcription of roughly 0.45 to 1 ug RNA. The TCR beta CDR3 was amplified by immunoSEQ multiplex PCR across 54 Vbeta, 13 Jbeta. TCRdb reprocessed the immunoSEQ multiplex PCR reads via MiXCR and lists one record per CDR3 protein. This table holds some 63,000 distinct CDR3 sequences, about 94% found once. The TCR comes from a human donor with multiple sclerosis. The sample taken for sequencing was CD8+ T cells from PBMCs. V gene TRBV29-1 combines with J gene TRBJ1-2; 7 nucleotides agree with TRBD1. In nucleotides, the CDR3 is TGCAGCGTTGAAGATTGGACAGGCGGTGGCTACACCTTC. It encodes CSVEDWTGGGYTF.